Listed here is a single T cell receptor beta chain. Its target is not known. Data came from immunoSEQ multiplex PCR; TCRdb stores just in-frame clones and leaves some out. The sample consists of around 640,000 clones, roughly 95% of them appearing once. Germline CDR1 SGHDT, CDR2 YYEEEE. The V gene end was trimmed by 4 bases and the J gene end by 6 bases; junction bases not matched to a gene: 10. This CDR3 has 14 residues. The data stem from a study of shared clonotypes between healthy human individuals. Study overall: Per donor, three plates held CD4 naive cells, three held CD4 memory, two held CD8 naive and one held CD8 memory.

Regarding the study as a whole: Richness estimates generally favored naive over memory subsets.

Positively selected for CCR7, the CD45RO-negative cells used as naive CD8 cells excluded terminally differentiated effector memory CD45RA+ cells. The sequenced material came from naive CD8+ T cells sorted from blood. The TCR originated in a woman younger than 45 in good health. The chain employs TRBV5-6 and TRBJ2-7; 7 bases agree with TRBD2. CDR3 loop: CASSTGLGVAEQYF. The CDR3 DNA reads as TGTGCCAGCAGCACCGGACTAGGAGTCGCCGAGCAGTACTTC.